This T cell receptor (beta chain) derives from a study of lymphopenia after photon versus proton radiotherapy. The V end lost 3 bases, the J end lost 4 bases, and 19 bases lay between the germline ends. The CDR3 sequence is 16 residues long. Per germline, CDR1 MGHRA and CDR2 YSYEKL. The repertoire was sequenced with immunoSEQ multiplex PCR; TCRdb's copy has only in-frame clones and lacks some. The sample has more than 80,000 clones, around 80% seen once; the top ten hold around 1.5%. This TCR came from a man aged 60 to 69 with pancreatic cancer. Here the sequenced sample was peripheral blood, taken from a patient treated with proton-based radiotherapy. The V gene is TRBV4-1, the J gene TRBJ2-7; D is perhaps TRBD2 (7 bases). CDR3 DNA: TGCGCCAGCAGCCACCAACAGGGAGGGGCTACATACGAGCAGTACTTC. It codes for CASSHQQGGATYEQYF.